This record covers a single TCR beta chain. Its matching antigen is unknown. Both 60 Vbeta primers and 13 Jbeta primers went into the PCR. Data came from immunoSEQ multiplex PCR; TCRdb stores just in-frame clones and leaves some out. The data contain approximately 160,000 clones, 82% of them singletons. This specimen comes from a study of cytomegalovirus exposure and HLA in healthy donors. Overall study results and limits: One variant, a missense change in DCLRE1C, was linked in a later analysis to TCR beta V- and J-gene trimming.

Germline CDR1 reads SGHDN; CDR2 reads FVKESK. Trimming at V came to 1 base and at J to 4 bases, leaving 4 bases not matched to a gene. The CDR3 sequence is 15 residues long. The material sequenced was PBMCs. The V gene is TRBV14, the J gene TRBJ1-2, with 9 bases fitting TRBD1. This TCR was recovered from a girl aged 2 to 10 in good health and CMV-seropositive. The CDR3 spells CASSQVGTGLYGYTF. The CDR3 region has the DNA TGTGCCAGCAGCCAAGTCGGGACAGGGCTCTATGGCTACACCTTC. The whole variable domain, filled in from reference TRBV14 and TRBJ1-2, reads EAGVTQFPSHSVIEKGQTVTLRCDPISGHDNLYWYRRVMGKEIKFLLHFVKESKQDESGMPNNRFLAERTGGTYSTLKVQPAELEDSGVYFCASSQVGTGLYGYTFGSGTRLTVV.